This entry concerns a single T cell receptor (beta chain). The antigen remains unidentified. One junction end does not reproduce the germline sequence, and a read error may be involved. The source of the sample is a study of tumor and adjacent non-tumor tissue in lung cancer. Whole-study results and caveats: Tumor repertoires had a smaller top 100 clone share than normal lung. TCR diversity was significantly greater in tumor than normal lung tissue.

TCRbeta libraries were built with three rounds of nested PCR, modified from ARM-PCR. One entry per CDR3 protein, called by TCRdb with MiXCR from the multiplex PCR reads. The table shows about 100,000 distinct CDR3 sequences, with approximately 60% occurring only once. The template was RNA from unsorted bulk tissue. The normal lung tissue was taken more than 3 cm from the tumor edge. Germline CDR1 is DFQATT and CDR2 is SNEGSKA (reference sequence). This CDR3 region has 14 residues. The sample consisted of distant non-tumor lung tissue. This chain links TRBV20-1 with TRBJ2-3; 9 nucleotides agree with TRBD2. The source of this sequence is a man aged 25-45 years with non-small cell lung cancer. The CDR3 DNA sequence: TGCAGTGCCACGGGATTAGCGGGAGAAGATATGCAGTATTTT. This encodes CSATGLAGEDMQYF.